A selection of T cell receptor beta chains follows, all from one sample in a study of technical replicates of blood from four donors. The repertoire was sequenced with immunoSEQ multiplex PCR; TCRdb's copy has only in-frame clones and lacks some. The sample yields over 75,000 clones, around 95% seen once. The sequenced sample was T cells isolated from PBMCs. Receptors originate from a human donor in good health. The CDR3 runs from the conserved cysteine through the conserved F or W. D genes are given only for firm matches. Not every row has a clone size; where given, it reads once, few, many or a size class.

v_call: TRBV5-1; d_call: TRBD1; j_call: TRBJ1-1; clone_size: -; cdr3_nt: TGCGCCAGCAGCGAAACGACAGGGATGAACACTGAAGCTTTCTTT; cdr3_aa: CASSETTGMNTEAFF
v_call: TRBV29-1; d_call: -; j_call: TRBJ2-5; clone_size: once; cdr3_nt: TGCAGCGTTGTAGCGGAGCTGTACCAAGAGACCCAGTACTTC; cdr3_aa: CSVVAELYQETQYF
v_call: TRBV21-1; d_call: -; j_call: TRBJ2-1; clone_size: -; cdr3_nt: TGTGCCAGCAGCAAAATCCCGACCGTAGCGGGACGTCGCAATGAGCAGTTCTTC; cdr3_aa: CASSKIPTVAGRRNEQFF
v_call: TRBV15; d_call: TRBD2; j_call: TRBJ2-2; clone_size: -; cdr3_nt: TGTGCCACCAGCAGAGGGCGGGAGGGCCCGAACACCGGGGAGCTGTTTTTT; cdr3_aa: CATSRGREGPNTGELFF
v_call: TRBV7-9; d_call: TRBD2; j_call: TRBJ2-2; clone_size: -; cdr3_nt: TGTGCCAGCAGAGACAAACCGGGACTAGCTCTAGGCGGGGAGCTGTTTTTT; cdr3_aa: CASRDKPGLALGGELFF
v_call: TRBV25-1; d_call: -; j_call: TRBJ2-7; clone_size: -; cdr3_nt: TGTGCCAGCAGTGAATGGGGCAGGGTGCTCAACGAGCAGTACTTC; cdr3_aa: CASSEWGRVLNEQYF
v_call: TRBV2; d_call: TRBD2; j_call: TRBJ2-1; clone_size: -; cdr3_nt: TGTGCCAGCATAGGGACTAGCGGGAGGATCGATGAGCAGTTCTTC; cdr3_aa: CASIGTSGRIDEQFF
v_call: TRBV2; d_call: TRBD1; j_call: TRBJ2-2; clone_size: -; cdr3_nt: TGTGCCAGCAGTGACCAGGGGGTAGGCACCGGGGAGCTGTTTTTT; cdr3_aa: CASSDQGVGTGELFF
v_call: TRBV27; d_call: -; j_call: TRBJ1-1; clone_size: once; cdr3_nt: TGTGCCAGCAGTACACCCTTTGGACAGAACACTGAAGCTTTCTTT; cdr3_aa: CASSTPFGQNTEAFF
v_call: TRBV5-1; d_call: TRBD1; j_call: TRBJ1-2; clone_size: -; cdr3_nt: TGCGCCAGCAGCTTAGGACAGGGCGCTCACTTC; cdr3_aa: CASSLGQGAHF
v_call: TRBV6-6; d_call: -; j_call: TRBJ1-2; clone_size: -; cdr3_nt: TGTGCCACCGGCCCCAGGGTCCATGGCTACACCTTC; cdr3_aa: CATGPRVHGYTF
v_call: TRBV5-1; d_call: TRBD2; j_call: TRBJ2-4; clone_size: -; cdr3_nt: TGCGCCAGCAGCCTGCCTGGGGAGGGAGGCAAAAACATTCAGTACTTC; cdr3_aa: CASSLPGEGGKNIQYF
v_call: TRBV29-1; d_call: TRBD2; j_call: TRBJ2-1; clone_size: once; cdr3_nt: TGCAGCGTGTCCCAGCGGGAGGTTTGGGGGCAGTTCTTC; cdr3_aa: CSVSQREVWGQFF
v_call: TRBV6-5; d_call: -; j_call: TRBJ1-2; clone_size: -; cdr3_nt: TGTGCCAGCAGCCGGACTGGATATGGCTACACCTTC; cdr3_aa: CASSRTGYGYTF
v_call: TRBV7-2; d_call: -; j_call: TRBJ2-2; clone_size: -; cdr3_nt: TGTGCCAGCTCTTTCGGGAGAACCACCGGGGAGCTGTTTTTT; cdr3_aa: CASSFGRTTGELFF
v_call: TRBV7-9; d_call: TRBD1; j_call: TRBJ1-2; clone_size: -; cdr3_nt: TGTGCCAGCAGCAAAGAACCCGGGACAGGTCGGTCCTATGGCTACACCTTC; cdr3_aa: CASSKEPGTGRSYGYTF
v_call: TRBV27; d_call: TRBD1; j_call: TRBJ2-3; clone_size: -; cdr3_nt: TGTGCCAGCAGCAGGGACAGGGATACGCAGTATTTT; cdr3_aa: CASSRDRDTQYF
v_call: TRBV25-1; d_call: -; j_call: TRBJ2-1; clone_size: -; cdr3_nt: TGTGCCAGCAGTGAAACAAATGAGCAGTTCTTC; cdr3_aa: CASSETNEQFF
v_call: TRBV5-1; d_call: TRBD2; j_call: TRBJ2-1; clone_size: -; cdr3_nt: TGCGCCAGCCGGACTAGCGGGGGATCCTACAATGAGCAGTTCTTC; cdr3_aa: CASRTSGGSYNEQFF
v_call: TRBV9; d_call: -; j_call: TRBJ2-7; clone_size: -; cdr3_nt: TGTGCCAGCAGCGTGGGAGTTGGAAACTACGAGCAGTACTTC; cdr3_aa: CASSVGVGNYEQYF
v_call: TRBV10-3; d_call: -; j_call: TRBJ2-1; clone_size: -; cdr3_nt: TGTGCCATCAGTGAGCGGGAGAGTTACAATGAGCAGTTCTTC; cdr3_aa: CAISERESYNEQFF
v_call: TRBV4-1; d_call: -; j_call: TRBJ2-7; clone_size: -; cdr3_nt: TGCGCCAGCAGCCAAGAGCCGACAGCTGAAGGCGAGCAGTACTTC; cdr3_aa: CASSQEPTAEGEQYF
v_call: TRBV4-1; d_call: -; j_call: TRBJ1-2; clone_size: -; cdr3_nt: TGCGCCAGCAGACCGGCAGGGAACTATGGCTACACCTTC; cdr3_aa: CASRPAGNYGYTF
v_call: TRBV28; d_call: TRBD1; j_call: TRBJ1-2; clone_size: -; cdr3_nt: TGTGCCAGCAGACCCTCGATCGGGACAGGGCTCGGCTACACCTTC; cdr3_aa: CASRPSIGTGLGYTF
v_call: TRBV9; d_call: -; j_call: TRBJ2-7; clone_size: -; cdr3_nt: TGTGCCAGCAGCGGCCGGGACACCGCATATGGGGAGCAGTACTTC; cdr3_aa: CASSGRDTAYGEQYF
v_call: TRBV21-1; d_call: -; j_call: TRBJ1-5; clone_size: -; cdr3_nt: TGTGCCAGCAGCAAATCGGGGGGCAATCAGCCCCAGCATTTT; cdr3_aa: CASSKSGGNQPQHF
v_call: TRBV7-2; d_call: TRBD2; j_call: TRBJ2-3; clone_size: -; cdr3_nt: TGTGCCAGCAGCCAGCCGGCTAGCGGCAATGTCTATACGCAGTATTTT; cdr3_aa: CASSQPASGNVYTQYF
v_call: TRBV5-4; d_call: TRBD1; j_call: TRBJ1-1; clone_size: once; cdr3_nt: TGTGCCAGCAGCCGCCGGACAGGGGAGGACACTGAAGCTTTCTTT; cdr3_aa: CASSRRTGEDTEAFF
v_call: TRBV6-5; d_call: TRBD1; j_call: TRBJ1-5; clone_size: -; cdr3_nt: TGTGCCAGCAGACAGGGGAATCAGCCCCAGCATTTT; cdr3_aa: CASRQGNQPQHF
v_call: TRBV11-2; d_call: TRBD1; j_call: TRBJ2-7; clone_size: -; cdr3_nt: TGTGCCAGCAGCTTAACAGGGGGATCCTACGAGCAGTACTTC; cdr3_aa: CASSLTGGSYEQYF
v_call: TRBV7-8; d_call: -; j_call: TRBJ2-7; clone_size: -; cdr3_nt: TGTGCCAGCAGCTCCGGGACACTCTCCTACGAGCAGTACTTC; cdr3_aa: CASSSGTLSYEQYF
v_call: TRBV27; d_call: -; j_call: TRBJ2-7; clone_size: -; cdr3_nt: TGTGCCAGCAGTTTGAGTCTCTCCTACGAGCAGTACTTC; cdr3_aa: CASSLSLSYEQYF
v_call: TRBV5-1; d_call: TRBD1; j_call: TRBJ2-7; clone_size: -; cdr3_nt: TGCGCCAGCAGCTTGGTGTCAGGGGGCCCCTACGAGCAGTACTTC; cdr3_aa: CASSLVSGGPYEQYF
v_call: TRBV19; d_call: TRBD1; j_call: TRBJ1-1; clone_size: -; cdr3_nt: TGTGCCAGTAGTGCGAACCGACAGGGGAGAGACCCGATGAACACTGAAGCTTTCTTT; cdr3_aa: CASSANRQGRDPMNTEAFF
v_call: TRBV5-4; d_call: TRBD1; j_call: TRBJ2-5; clone_size: -; cdr3_nt: TGTGCCAGCAGCGGCGACAGGGGGAGAGGGGAGACCCAGTACTTC; cdr3_aa: CASSGDRGRGETQYF
v_call: TRBV20-1; d_call: -; j_call: TRBJ2-4; clone_size: -; cdr3_nt: TGCAGTGCCACCGTCAGGGACATTCAGTACTTC; cdr3_aa: CSATVRDIQYF
v_call: TRBV19; d_call: TRBD2; j_call: TRBJ2-3; clone_size: -; cdr3_nt: TGTGCCAGTAGTATAGGAAGGACTAGCGGGAGTCCAGATACGCAGTATTTT; cdr3_aa: CASSIGRTSGSPDTQYF
v_call: TRBV2; d_call: TRBD2; j_call: TRBJ2-2; clone_size: -; cdr3_nt: TGTGCCAGCAGAAGGGCTAGCGGGAATACCGGGGAGCTGTTTTTT; cdr3_aa: CASRRASGNTGELFF
v_call: TRBV11-2; d_call: -; j_call: TRBJ1-2; clone_size: -; cdr3_nt: TGTGCCAGCAGCTTAGATGGCATCCCGAGGGATGGCTACACCTTC; cdr3_aa: CASSLDGIPRDGYTF
v_call: TRBV19; d_call: -; j_call: TRBJ2-3; clone_size: -; cdr3_nt: TGTGCCAGTAGTATTGCCAGGGGAGTAGGGGCAGATACGCAGTATTTT; cdr3_aa: CASSIARGVGADTQYF
v_call: TRBV7-9; d_call: TRBD2; j_call: TRBJ2-1; clone_size: -; cdr3_nt: TGTGCCAGCAGCTCAACTCGTCCTAGCGGGAGGTTTACCTACAATGAGCAGTTCTTC; cdr3_aa: CASSSTRPSGRFTYNEQFF
v_call: TRBV5-1; d_call: TRBD1; j_call: TRBJ1-1; clone_size: -; cdr3_nt: TGCGCCAGCAGCTTGGAATTGGGGGACAGTGAAGCTTTCTTT; cdr3_aa: CASSLELGDSEAFF
v_call: TRBV28; d_call: TRBD1; j_call: TRBJ1-5; clone_size: -; cdr3_nt: TGTGCCAGCAGTTACCCCGGGACAGGGCCAGTGAGCTACCAGCATTTT; cdr3_aa: CASSYPGTGPVSYQHF
v_call: TRBV4-1; d_call: -; j_call: TRBJ1-3; clone_size: -; cdr3_nt: TGCGCCAGCAGCCAAGGTAGGCAGTCGGGGAGATCTGGAAACACCATATATTTT; cdr3_aa: CASSQGRQSGRSGNTIYF
v_call: TRBV7-2; d_call: TRBD2; j_call: TRBJ2-7; clone_size: -; cdr3_nt: TGTGCCAGCAGCTCGGTAGCGGGGGGGCCGAACGAGCAGTACTTC; cdr3_aa: CASSSVAGGPNEQYF
v_call: TRBV10-3; d_call: -; j_call: TRBJ2-5; clone_size: -; cdr3_nt: TGTGCCATCAGTGTGCGGGCCGGGGAGACCCAGTACTTC; cdr3_aa: CAISVRAGETQYF
v_call: TRBV13; d_call: -; j_call: TRBJ1-4; clone_size: once; cdr3_nt: TGTGCCAGCAGCTCCGGCACGCCTCTTGGCCCCGTAGGGGTAAATGAAAAACTGTTTTTT; cdr3_aa: CASSSGTPLGPVGVNEKLFF
v_call: TRBV4-1; d_call: TRBD2; j_call: TRBJ2-2; clone_size: -; cdr3_nt: TGCGCCAGCAGCCTTAAGTTACTAGCGGAAACCGGGGAGCTGTTTTTT; cdr3_aa: CASSLKLLAETGELFF
v_call: TRBV18; d_call: TRBD1; j_call: TRBJ2-1; clone_size: -; cdr3_nt: TGTGCCAGCTCACCTTTCCCAATCCGGGACAGACGGCAGTTCTTC; cdr3_aa: CASSPFPIRDRRQFF
v_call: TRBV5-1; d_call: -; j_call: TRBJ2-5; clone_size: -; cdr3_nt: TGCGCCAGCAGCTTGGACCTGACTAGCCAAGAGACCCAGTACTTC; cdr3_aa: CASSLDLTSQETQYF
v_call: TRBV30; d_call: -; j_call: TRBJ1-5; clone_size: -; cdr3_nt: TGTGCCTGGAGTGACAGGGATCGCCAGCATTTT; cdr3_aa: CAWSDRDRQHF
v_call: TRBV5-5; d_call: TRBD1; j_call: TRBJ2-2; clone_size: -; cdr3_nt: TGTGCCAGCAGCCGGGACAGGGTAGGGTTTAGGGCCGGGGAGCTGTTTTTT; cdr3_aa: CASSRDRVGFRAGELFF
v_call: TRBV30; d_call: TRBD2; j_call: TRBJ2-1; clone_size: once; cdr3_nt: TGTGCCTGGAGTTTAGCGGGGGGCGATGAGCAGTTCTTC; cdr3_aa: CAWSLAGGDEQFF
v_call: TRBV11-1; d_call: -; j_call: TRBJ1-1; clone_size: -; cdr3_nt: TGTGCCAGCAGCTTGGACAGATGGAACACTGAAGCTTTCTTT; cdr3_aa: CASSLDRWNTEAFF
v_call: TRBV5-1; d_call: TRBD1; j_call: TRBJ1-4; clone_size: -; cdr3_nt: TGCGCCAGCAGTCCCTACACAGGGGGTACGACCGCAACTAATGAAAAACTGTTTTTT; cdr3_aa: CASSPYTGGTTATNEKLFF
v_call: TRBV5-1; d_call: TRBD2; j_call: TRBJ2-7; clone_size: -; cdr3_nt: TGCGCCAGCAGCTTGGTGACTAGCGGGAGATCCTACGAGCAGTACTTC; cdr3_aa: CASSLVTSGRSYEQYF
v_call: TRBV5-1; d_call: TRBD1; j_call: TRBJ2-1; clone_size: -; cdr3_nt: TGCGCCAGCAGCTTGGAAACCGGACAGGGAGACCCCTACAATGAGCAGTTCTTC; cdr3_aa: CASSLETGQGDPYNEQFF
v_call: TRBV6-1; d_call: -; j_call: TRBJ1-5; clone_size: -; cdr3_nt: TGTGCCAGCAGTGAATGGGCAGGTAAGAATCAGCCCCAGCATTTT; cdr3_aa: CASSEWAGKNQPQHF
v_call: TRBV5-1; d_call: TRBD2; j_call: TRBJ2-5; clone_size: once; cdr3_nt: TGCGCCAGCAGCAACGGACTAGCGGGGGGCTACCAAGAGACCCAGTACTTC; cdr3_aa: CASSNGLAGGYQETQYF